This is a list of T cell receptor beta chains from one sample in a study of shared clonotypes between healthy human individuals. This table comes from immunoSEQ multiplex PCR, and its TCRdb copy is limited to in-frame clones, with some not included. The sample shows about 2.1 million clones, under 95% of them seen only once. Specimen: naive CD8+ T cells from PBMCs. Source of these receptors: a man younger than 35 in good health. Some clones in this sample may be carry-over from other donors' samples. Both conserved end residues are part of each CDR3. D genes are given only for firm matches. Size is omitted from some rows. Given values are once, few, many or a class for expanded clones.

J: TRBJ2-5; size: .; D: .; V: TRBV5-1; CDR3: CASALDGGIRGWGETQYF; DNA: TGCGCCAGCGCGCTGGATGGCGGGATAAGGGGTTGGGGGGAGACCCAGTACTTC
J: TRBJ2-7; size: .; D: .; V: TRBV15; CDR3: CATSRDRERNEQYF; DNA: TGTGCCACCAGCAGAGACAGGGAGCGAAACGAGCAGTACTTC
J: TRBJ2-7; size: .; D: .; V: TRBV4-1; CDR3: CASSEGAYEQYF; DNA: TGCGCCAGCAGTGAGGGTGCCTACGAGCAGTACTTC
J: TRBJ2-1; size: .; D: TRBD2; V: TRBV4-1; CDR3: CASSTGTSGKAAHNEQFF; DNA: TGCGCCAGCAGTACCGGGACTAGCGGGAAGGCAGCCCACAATGAGCAGTTCTTC
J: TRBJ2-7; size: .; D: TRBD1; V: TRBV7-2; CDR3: CASSWIRDRNYEQYF; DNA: TGTGCCAGCAGCTGGATTAGGGACAGAAACTACGAGCAGTACTTC
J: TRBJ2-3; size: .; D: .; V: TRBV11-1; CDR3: CASSFGGRTDTQYF; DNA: TGTGCCAGCAGCTTTGGGGGCCGCACAGATACGCAGTATTTT
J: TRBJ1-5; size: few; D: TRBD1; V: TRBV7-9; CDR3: CASSTADRAIQPQHF; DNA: TGTGCCAGCAGCACAGCGGACAGGGCCATTCAGCCCCAGCATTTT
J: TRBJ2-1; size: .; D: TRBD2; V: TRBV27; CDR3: CASRRTSGSSYNEQFF; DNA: TGTGCCAGCAGACGGACTAGCGGAAGCTCCTACAATGAGCAGTTCTTC
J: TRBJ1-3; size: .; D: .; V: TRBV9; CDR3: CASSSRGLSGNTIYF; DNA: TGTGCCAGCAGCTCCCGCGGGCTTTCTGGAAACACCATATATTTT
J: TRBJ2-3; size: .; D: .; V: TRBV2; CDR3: CASKGGSTDTQYF; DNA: TGTGCCAGCAAGGGGGGTAGCACAGATACGCAGTATTTT
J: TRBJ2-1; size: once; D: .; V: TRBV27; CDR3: CASSLGGSVEQFF; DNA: TGTGCCAGCAGTTTAGGTGGGAGTGTCGAGCAGTTCTTC
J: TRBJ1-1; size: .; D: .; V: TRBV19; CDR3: CASISFWAPGGPEAFF; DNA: TGTGCCAGTATCTCTTTCTGGGCGCCGGGAGGTCCTGAAGCTTTCTTT
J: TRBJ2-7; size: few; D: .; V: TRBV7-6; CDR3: CASSLNSYEQYF; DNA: TGTGCCAGCAGCCTCAACTCCTACGAGCAGTACTTC
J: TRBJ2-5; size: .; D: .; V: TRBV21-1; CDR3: CASSTAGQETQYF; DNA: TGTGCCAGCAGCACAGCGGGACAAGAGACCCAGTACTTC
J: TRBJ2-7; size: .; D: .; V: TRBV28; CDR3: CASSLLGDRAYEQYF; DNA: TGTGCCAGCAGTTTATTAGGGGACCGAGCCTACGAGCAGTACTTC
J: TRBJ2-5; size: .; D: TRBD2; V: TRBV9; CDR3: CASSVGGGSMETQYF; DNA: TGTGCCAGCAGCGTAGGTGGCGGGAGTATGGAGACCCAGTACTTC
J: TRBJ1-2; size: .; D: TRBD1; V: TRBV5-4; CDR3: CASSSEQGAAYGYTF; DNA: TGTGCCAGCAGCTCGGAGCAGGGGGCGGCCTATGGCTACACCTTC
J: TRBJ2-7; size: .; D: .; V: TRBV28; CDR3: CASSLVGSSYEQYF; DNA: TGTGCCAGCAGTTTGGTGGGATCTAGCTACGAGCAGTACTTC
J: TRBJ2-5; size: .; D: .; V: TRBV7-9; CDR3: CASSPRGQETQYF; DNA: TGTGCCAGCAGCCCCCGCGGCCAAGAGACCCAGTACTTC
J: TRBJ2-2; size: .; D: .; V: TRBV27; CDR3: CASSLRAGDTGELFF; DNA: TGTGCCAGCAGTTTAAGGGCAGGGGATACCGGGGAGCTGTTTTTT
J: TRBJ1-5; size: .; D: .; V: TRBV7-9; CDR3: CASSFGGDDNQPQHF; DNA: TGTGCCAGCAGCTTCGGGGGCGACGACAATCAGCCCCAGCATTTT
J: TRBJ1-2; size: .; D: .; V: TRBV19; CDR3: CASSIRRQPNYGYTF; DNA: TGTGCCAGTAGTATCCGACGGCAACCTAACTATGGCTACACCTTC
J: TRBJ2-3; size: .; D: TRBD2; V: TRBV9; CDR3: CASSGYSGRETDTQYF; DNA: TGTGCCAGCAGCGGCTATAGCGGGAGGGAAACAGATACGCAGTATTTT
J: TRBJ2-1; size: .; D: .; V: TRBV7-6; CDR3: CASSLGTPREQFF; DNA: TGTGCCAGCAGCTTAGGGACTCCCCGGGAGCAGTTCTTC
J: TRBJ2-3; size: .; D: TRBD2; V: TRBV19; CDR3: CASSIPGLADTQYF; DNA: TGTGCCAGTAGTATCCCCGGACTAGCGGATACGCAGTATTTT
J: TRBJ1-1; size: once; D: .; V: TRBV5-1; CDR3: CASSLERRTGATEAFF; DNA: TGCGCCAGCAGCTTGGAACGGCGGACCGGGGCCACTGAAGCTTTCTTT
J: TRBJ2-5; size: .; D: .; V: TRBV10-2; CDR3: CASSEIIGGETQYF; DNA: TGCGCCAGCAGTGAGATTATTGGGGGAGAGACCCAGTACTTC
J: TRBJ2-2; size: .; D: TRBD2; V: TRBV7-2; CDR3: CASSPRTSGENTGELFF; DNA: TGTGCCAGCAGCCCCAGGACTAGCGGGGAAAACACCGGGGAGCTGTTTTTT
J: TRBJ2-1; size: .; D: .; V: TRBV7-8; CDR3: CASRSGRNDEQFF; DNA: TGTGCCAGCAGGTCGGGCAGGAATGACGAGCAGTTCTTC
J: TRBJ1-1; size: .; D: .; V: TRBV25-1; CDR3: CASSESQGWTEAFF; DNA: TGTGCCAGCAGTGAATCCCAGGGCTGGACTGAAGCTTTCTTT
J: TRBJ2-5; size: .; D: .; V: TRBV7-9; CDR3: CASSFGTQYF; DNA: TGTGCCAGCAGCTTCGGGACCCAGTACTTC
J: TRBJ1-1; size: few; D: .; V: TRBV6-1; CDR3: CASSEPNTEAFF; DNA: TGTGCCAGCAGCGAACCGAACACTGAAGCTTTCTTT
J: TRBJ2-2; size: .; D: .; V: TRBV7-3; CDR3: CASSLFTEGNTGELFF; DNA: TGTGCCAGCAGCTTATTTACCGAGGGGAACACCGGGGAGCTGTTTTTT
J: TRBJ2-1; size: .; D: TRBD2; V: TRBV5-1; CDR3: CASSLVSAGDSYNEQFF; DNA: TGCGCCAGCAGCTTGGTCTCAGCGGGAGACTCCTACAATGAGCAGTTCTTC
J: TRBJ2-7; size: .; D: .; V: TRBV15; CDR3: CATSRGFSSYEQYF; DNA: TGTGCCACCAGCAGAGGGTTCAGCTCCTACGAGCAGTACTTC
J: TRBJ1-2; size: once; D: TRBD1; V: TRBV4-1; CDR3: CASSQTGDYGYTF; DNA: TGCGCCAGCAGCCAAACAGGGGACTATGGCTACACCTTC
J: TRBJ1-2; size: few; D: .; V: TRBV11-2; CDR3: CASRDSERGARGYTF; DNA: TGTGCCAGCAGGGACTCGGAGCGGGGGGCGCGAGGCTACACCTTC
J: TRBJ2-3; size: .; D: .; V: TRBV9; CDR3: CASSVDRSTDTQYF; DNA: TGTGCCAGCAGCGTAGACAGGAGCACAGATACGCAGTATTTT
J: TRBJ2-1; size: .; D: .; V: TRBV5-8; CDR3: CASSLAGSNEQFF; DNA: TGTGCCAGCAGCTTGGCCGGGAGTAATGAGCAGTTCTTC
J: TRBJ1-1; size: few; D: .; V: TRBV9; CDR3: CASSVGGADEAFF; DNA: TGTGCCAGCAGCGTAGGCGGGGCCGACGAAGCTTTCTTT
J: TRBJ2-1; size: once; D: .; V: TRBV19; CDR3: CASSRPSREQFF; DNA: TGTGCCAGTAGTCGTCCTTCGCGTGAGCAGTTCTTC
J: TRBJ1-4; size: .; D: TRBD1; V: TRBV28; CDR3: CASSTTGTEADNEKLFF; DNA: TGTGCCAGCAGTACAACCGGGACAGAGGCCGATAATGAAAAACTGTTTTTT
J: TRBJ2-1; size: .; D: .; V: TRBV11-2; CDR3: CASSPHPRREKGNNEQFF; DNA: TGTGCCAGCAGCCCTCACCCCCGGAGGGAGAAGGGGAACAATGAGCAGTTCTTC
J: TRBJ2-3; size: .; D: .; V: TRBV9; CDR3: CASTTGDSLDTQYF; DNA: TGTGCCAGCACGACGGGGGACTCCTTGGATACGCAGTATTTT
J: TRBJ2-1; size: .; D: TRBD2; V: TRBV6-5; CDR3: CASTSGTSRYNEQFF; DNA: TGTGCCAGCACCTCCGGGACTAGCCGTTACAATGAGCAGTTCTTC
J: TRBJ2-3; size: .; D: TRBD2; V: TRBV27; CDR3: CASSLYLAGVADTQYF; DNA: TGTGCCAGCAGTTTATACCTAGCGGGAGTCGCAGATACGCAGTATTTT
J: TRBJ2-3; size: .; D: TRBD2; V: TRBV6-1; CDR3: CASSPTSLADTQYF; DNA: TGTGCCAGCAGTCCGACTAGCCTCGCAGATACGCAGTATTTT
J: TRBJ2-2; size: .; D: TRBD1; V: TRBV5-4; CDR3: CASSLDRGTGELFF; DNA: TGTGCCAGCAGCTTGGACAGGGGAACCGGGGAGCTGTTTTTT